These 10 T cell receptor beta chains share one sample of origin, sequenced in a study of cytomegalovirus exposure and HLA in healthy donors. The PCR had 60 Vbeta and 13 Jbeta primers. Sequenced by immunoSEQ multiplex PCR; TCRdb stores in-frame clones only, minus some. The specimen's table records tens of thousands of clones. Material for sequencing was PBMCs. These receptors originate from a man aged 50 to 59 in good health and CMV-seropositive.

The chain's CDR3 is CASSSGTGNYGYTF. The CDR3 DNA is TGTGCCAGCAGCTCCGGGACAGGGAACTATGGCTACACCTTC. This chain links TRBV7-9 with TRBJ1-2, with 9 bases lining up with TRBD1. After removal of 4 bases from V and 2 bases from J, the junction contained 2 bases not matched to a gene. Germline assignment: CDR1 SEHNR and CDR2 FQNEAQ (reference sequence). CDR3 size: 14 residues.

On this clone itself: The sample holds other DNA sequences that translate to the same CDR3. This sequence joins TRBV30 and TRBJ2-6; weak D call: TRBD1 (5 bases). The germline gives CDR1 GTSNPN, CDR2 SVGIG (reference sequence). The CDR3 loop spans 18 amino acids. The V and J ends lost 8 bases and 0 bases respectively, with 23 bases between them. CDR3 DNA sequence: TGTGCCGGTCAGGGCGGCTGGGGTCCTAGCTCTGGGGCCAACGTCCTGACTTTC. Translated: CAGQGGWGPSSGANVLTF.

The chain links TRBV7-9 to TRBJ1-1; no clear D gene. V was trimmed by 5 bases and J by 8 bases, leaving 12 bases between them. This CDR3 has 12 amino acids. Germline values: CDR1 SEHNR, CDR2 FQNEAQ (reference sequence). The CDR3 reads CASSPAGLEAFF. In DNA form, the CDR3 reads TGTGCCAGCAGCCCGGCGGGTCTAGAAGCTTTCTTT.

The chain couples TRBV4-3 to TRBJ2-1, with no clear D. Looked up from germline, CDR1 is LGHNA and CDR2 is YSLEER. CDR3 length: 13 amino acids. The V gene lost 0 bases and the J gene lost 4 bases, with 4 bases spanning the gap. Here the CDR3 reads CASSQDEYNEQFF. CDR3 DNA sequence: TGCGCCAGCAGCCAAGATGAGTACAATGAGCAGTTCTTC.

V and J are TRBV5-4 and TRBJ1-1; 12 bases match TRBD1. The CDR3 is made up of 16 amino acids. V shed 0 bases and J 3 bases; nucleotides not matched to a gene: 3. CDR1 and CDR2 (germline): SGHNT, YYREEE (reference sequence). The CDR3 spells CASSLAGQGAYTEAFF. The CDR3 DNA reads TGTGCCAGCAGCTTGGCGGGACAGGGGGCGTACACTGAAGCTTTCTTT.

The rearrangement joins TRBV4-2 to TRBJ2-1; 12 bases map to TRBD2. Looked up from germline, CDR1 is LGHNA and CDR2 is YNFKEQ. The CDR3 contains 16 residues. V shed 0 bases and J 8 bases; nucleotides not matched to a gene: 5. In DNA, the CDR3 is TGTGCCAGCAGCCAAGATCCGAGGACTAGCGGGGATGAGCAGTTCTTC. Encoded protein: CASSQDPRTSGDEQFF.

This chain links TRBV29-1 with TRBJ2-7; 11 bases align to TRBD1. V was clipped by 6 bases and J by 5 bases; unmatched bases: 6. This CDR3 region has 13 residues. The germline V gene encodes CDR1 SQVTM and CDR2 ANQGSEA. The DNA of the CDR3 is TGCAGCGTCGCTGGACAGGGGGCGCACGAGCAGTACGTC. Translated, it gives CSVAGQGAHEQYV.

The chain carries TRBV6-6 and TRBJ1-5; weak D call: TRBD1 (6 bases). Trimming left V 11 bases short and J 3 bases short, with 14 bases between. Germline V gene sequence: CDR1 MNHNY, CDR2 SVGAGI (reference sequence). CDR3 length: 13 amino acids. CDR3 residues: CAGGRGPNQPQHF. CDR3 nucleotide sequence: TGTGCCGGTGGCAGGGGACCCAATCAGCCCCAGCATTTT.

The chain is built from TRBV18 and TRBJ2-1; 8 nucleotides agree with TRBD2. After removal of 2 bases from V and 4 bases from J, the junction contained 7 bases not matched to a gene. Germline V gives CDR1 KGHSH, CDR2 LQKENI. This CDR3 comprises 16 residues. CDR3 DNA: TGTGCCAGCTCACCATTCGGGCGGGAGGTATACAATGAGCAGTTCTTC. Protein sequence: CASSPFGREVYNEQFF.

The DNA of the CDR3 is TGTGCCTGGGGACAGGTAGTCTACGAGCAGTACTTC. Translating it yields CAWGQVVYEQYF. This rearrangement joins TRBV30 to TRBJ2-7; 7 bases line up with TRBD1. The ends lost 5 bases at V and 3 bases at J; junction bases unmatched: 4. Germline values: CDR1 GTSNPN, CDR2 SVGIG (reference sequence). The CDR3 consists of 12 residues.